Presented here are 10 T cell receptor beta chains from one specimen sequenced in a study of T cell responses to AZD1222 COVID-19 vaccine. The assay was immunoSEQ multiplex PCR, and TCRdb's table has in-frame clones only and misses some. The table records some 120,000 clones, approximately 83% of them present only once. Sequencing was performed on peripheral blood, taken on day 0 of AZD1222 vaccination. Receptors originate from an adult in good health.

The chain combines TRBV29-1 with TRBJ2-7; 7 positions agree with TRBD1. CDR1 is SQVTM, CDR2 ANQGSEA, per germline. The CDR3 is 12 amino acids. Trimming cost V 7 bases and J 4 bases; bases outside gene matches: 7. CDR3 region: CSARTGNYEQYF. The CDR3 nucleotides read TGCAGCGCCAGGACAGGAAATTACGAGCAGTACTTC.

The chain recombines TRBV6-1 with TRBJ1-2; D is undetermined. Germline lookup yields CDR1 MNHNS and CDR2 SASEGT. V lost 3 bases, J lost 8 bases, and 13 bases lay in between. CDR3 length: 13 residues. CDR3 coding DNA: TGTGCCAGCAGTGATGACTCGATTCAGGGCTACACCTTC. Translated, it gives CASSDDSIQGYTF.

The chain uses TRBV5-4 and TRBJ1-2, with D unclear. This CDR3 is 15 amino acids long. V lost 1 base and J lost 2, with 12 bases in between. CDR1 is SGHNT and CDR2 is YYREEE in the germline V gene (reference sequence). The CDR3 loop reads CASSLSAGSNYGYTF. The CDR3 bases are TGTGCCAGCAGCTTGTCCGCGGGATCGAACTATGGCTACACCTTC.

The CDR3 DNA follows: TGTGCCACCAAGAGGGACAGGGACCCTGGAAACACCATATATTTT. Encoded protein: CATKRDRDPGNTIYF. This chain uses TRBV15 with TRBJ1-3, with 9 bases identical to TRBD1. Germline V CDR1 and CDR2: LNHNV, YYDKDF (reference sequence). CDR3 length: 15 amino acids. After removal of 7 bases from V and 2 bases from J, the junction contained 6 bases not matched to a gene.

CDR3 protein: CASSSDLYPRAGLGTGELFF. CDR3 coding DNA: TGTGCCAGCAGCAGTGACTTATACCCCCGCGCGGGGCTGGGGACCGGGGAGCTGTTTTTT. The rearrangement links TRBV7-6 to TRBJ2-2; the D gene is possibly TRBD2 (6 bases). The CDR3 length is 20 residues. Trimming left V 5 bases short and J 5 bases short, with 30 bases between. From germline, CDR1 is SGHVS and CDR2 FNYEAQ.

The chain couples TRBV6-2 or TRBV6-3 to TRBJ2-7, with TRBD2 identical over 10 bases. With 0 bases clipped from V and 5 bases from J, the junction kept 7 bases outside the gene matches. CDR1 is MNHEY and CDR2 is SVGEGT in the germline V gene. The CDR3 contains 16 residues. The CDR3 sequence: CASSYSSGRAYDEQYF. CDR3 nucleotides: TGTGCCAGCAGTTACTCGAGCGGGAGGGCATATGACGAGCAGTACTTC.

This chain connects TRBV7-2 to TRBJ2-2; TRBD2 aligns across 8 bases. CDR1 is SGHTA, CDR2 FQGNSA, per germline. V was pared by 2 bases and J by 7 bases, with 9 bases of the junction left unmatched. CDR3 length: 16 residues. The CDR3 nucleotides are TGTGCCAGCAGCTTAAATGGGCGGGGGGTCGGCGGGGAGCTGTTTTTT. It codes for CASSLNGRGVGGELFF.

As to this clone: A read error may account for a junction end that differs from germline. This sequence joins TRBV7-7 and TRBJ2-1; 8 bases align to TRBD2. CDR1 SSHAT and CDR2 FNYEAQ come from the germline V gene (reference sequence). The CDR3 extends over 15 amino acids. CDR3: CASSLGTSGYNEQFF. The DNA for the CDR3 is TGTGCTAGCAGCTTGGGAACTAGCGGATACAATGAGCAGTTCTTC.

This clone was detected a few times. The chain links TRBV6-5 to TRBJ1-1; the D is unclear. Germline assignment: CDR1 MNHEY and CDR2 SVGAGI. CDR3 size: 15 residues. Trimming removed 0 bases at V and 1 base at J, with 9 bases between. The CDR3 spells CASSYSRRANTEAFF. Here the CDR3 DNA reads TGTGCCAGCAGTTACTCGAGGAGAGCGAACACTGAAGCTTTCTTT.

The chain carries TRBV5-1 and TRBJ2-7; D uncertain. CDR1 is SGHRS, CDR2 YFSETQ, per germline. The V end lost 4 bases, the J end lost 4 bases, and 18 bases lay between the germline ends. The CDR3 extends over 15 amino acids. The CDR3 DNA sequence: TGCGCCAGCAGCCCGTACGCCTCTGTAAGTTACGAGCAGTACTTC. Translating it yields CASSPYASVSYEQYF.